Each of the 31 T cell receptor beta chains below was sequenced from the same sample in a study of blood T cell repertoires in COVID-19. Data came from immunoSEQ multiplex PCR; TCRdb stores just in-frame clones and leaves some out. This sample has 70,000 to 75,000 clones, with 90% found just once. Sequencing input: peripheral blood. These receptors were collected from a woman under 30 with acute or convalescent COVID-19.

The V gene is TRBV7-8, the J gene TRBJ1-2; 7 bases are a match to TRBD1. This CDR3 spans 15 amino acids. In germline, CDR1 is SGHVS, CDR2 FQNEAQ. Unmatched junction bases numbered 5, after V lost 4 bases and J lost 0 bases. The CDR3 DNA follows: TGTGCCAGCAGCTCCGGGACAGTAGCTAACTATGGCTACACCTTC. Translation gives CASSSGTVANYGYTF. The whole variable domain, filled in from reference TRBV7-8 and TRBJ1-2, reads GAGVSQSPRYKVAKRGQDVALRCDPISGHVSLFWYQQALGQGPEFLTYFQNEAQLDKSGLPSDRFFAERPEGSVSTLKIQRTQQEDSAVYLCASSSGTVANYGYTFGSGTRLTVV.

This clone was picked up one time. The rearrangement links TRBV7-6 to TRBJ2-1; 13 bases are shared with TRBD2. This CDR3 contains 14 residues. Germline trimming cut 4 bases from V and 12 bases from J; bases unmatched to any gene: 6. Per the germline V gene, CDR1 is SGHVS and CDR2 is FNYEAQ. The CDR3 region is CASSYGTSGTAQFF. The CDR3 DNA sequence: TGTGCCAGCAGCTATGGGACTAGCGGGACTGCGCAGTTCTTC.

The chain recombines TRBV2 with TRBJ2-1, with 7 bases fitting TRBD2. Germline V gives CDR1 SNHLY, CDR2 FYNNEI. J was trimmed by 2 bases and V by 4 bases; bases with no gene match: 5. The CDR3 spans 15 residues. Written as DNA, the CDR3 is TGTGCCAGCAGTGGATCGCTAGCGGCCTACAATGAGCAGTTCTTC. Protein product: CASSGSLAAYNEQFF. Filled out from reference TRBV2 and TRBJ2-1, the complete variable domain reads EPEVTQTPSHQVTQMGQEVILRCVPISNHLYFYWYRQILGQKVEFLVSFYNNEISEKSEIFDDQFSVERPDGSNFTLKIRSTKLEDSAMYFCASSGSLAAYNEQFFGPGTRLTVL.

The gene calls are TRBV5-1 and TRBJ2-1; 9 positions match TRBD1. The CDR3 contains 15 residues. V lost 2 bases to trimming and J lost 3 bases; unmatched junction nucleotides: 3. Per the germline V gene, CDR1 is SGHRS and CDR2 is YFSETQ. The CDR3: CASSFPGQGYNEQFF. In nucleotides, the CDR3 is TGCGCCAGCAGCTTCCCGGGACAGGGCTACAATGAGCAGTTCTTC.

V gene TRBV10-2 combines with J gene TRBJ2-1; 13 positions match TRBD2. Germline V gene data show CDR1 as WSHSY and CDR2 as SAAADI. Trimming at V came to 6 bases and at J to 5 bases, leaving 1 base not matched to a gene. CDR3 length equals 14 residues. CDR3 sequence: CASRGLAGNNEQFF. The CDR3 DNA reads as TGCGCCAGCAGGGGACTAGCGGGAAACAATGAGCAGTTCTTC.

The chain couples TRBV20-1 to TRBJ1-2, with D uncertain. Trimming stripped 3 bases from V and 7 bases from J, with 9 bases between. Germline-derived CDR1 and CDR2 are DFQATT and SNEGSKA (reference sequence). The CDR3 consists of 11 residues. The DNA for the CDR3 is TGCAGTGCTAGGTGGCAGTCTGGCTACACCTTC. As protein: CSARWQSGYTF.

The chain employs TRBV4-3 and TRBJ2-1; D ambiguous. CDR1 and CDR2 from the germline V gene are LGHNA and YSLEER. The CDR3 covers 13 residues. The germline V and J ends were trimmed by 4 bases and 9 bases, with 13 bases remaining between them. Written as DNA, the CDR3 is TGCGCCAGCAGCCGAACAGCAATCGGTGAGCAGTTCTTC. Residues: CASSRTAIGEQFF.

The chain links TRBV19 to TRBJ1-2; D gene uncertain. V was trimmed by 3 bases and J by 2 bases, leaving 10 bases between them. Germline V CDR1 and CDR2: LNHDA, SQIVND (reference sequence). The CDR3 length is 14 residues. Written as DNA, the CDR3 is TGTGCCAGTAGTATCCGGGAGGGAAACTATGGCTACACCTTC. It specifies CASSIREGNYGYTF.

The rearrangement links TRBV28 to TRBJ1-2, with D unclear. The germline gives CDR1 MDHEN, CDR2 SYDVKM. This CDR3 spans 13 amino acids. Trimming cost V 6 bases and J 8 bases, with 16 bases left between them. The CDR3 coding sequence is TGTGCCAGCAGATCCTCCGGGTACCAGGGCTACACCTTC. Amino acids: CASRSSGYQGYTF.

The J gene is TRBJ1-1, the V gene TRBV10-3, with D perhaps matching TRBD1 (5 bases). V was pared by 3 bases and J by 0 bases, with 5 bases between. Germline lookup yields CDR1 ENHRY and CDR2 SYGVKD. The CDR3 runs to 13 residues. The CDR3 protein is CAISEGVNTEAFF. CDR3 in DNA: TGTGCCATCAGTGAAGGGGTGAACACTGAAGCTTTCTTT.

The chain carries TRBV3-1 (or the pseudogene TRBV3-2) and TRBJ2-7; 10 nucleotides match TRBD2. CDR3 size: 18 residues. The germline gives CDR1 LGHDT, CDR2 YNNKEL (reference sequence). V trimming: 3 bases; J trimming: 7 bases; junction bases outside the gene matches: 18. The CDR3 region has the DNA TGTGCCAGCAGCCAGGGGGGACCTTGGACTAGCGGACTCGTAGAGCAGTACTTC. It is translated as CASSQGGPWTSGLVEQYF.

The chain carries TRBV6-6 and TRBJ2-1, with 9 bases fitting TRBD2. The CDR3 length is 15 residues. Germline CDR1 is MNHNY and CDR2 is SVGAGI (reference sequence). V gave up 8 bases and J gave up 8 bases; unmatched junction bases: 13. This chain's CDR3 is CASGARGGFVDEQFF. Here the CDR3 DNA reads TGTGCCAGCGGAGCGCGGGGGGGCTTTGTGGATGAGCAGTTCTTC.

The rearrangement links TRBV14 to TRBJ1-3; D uncertain. This CDR3 is 14 amino acids long. V was clipped by 3 bases and J by 0 bases, with 6 bases between them. Germline V lookup: CDR1 SGHDN, CDR2 FVKESK. The CDR3 loop is CASSHRNSGNTIYF. CDR3 nucleotides: TGTGCCAGCAGCCACAGGAACTCTGGAAACACCATATATTTT.

The CDR3 nucleotides are TGTGCCAGCAGTGCCGGACAGAGTAATCAGCCCCAGCATTTT. Amino acids: CASSAGQSNQPQHF. The chain has TRBV25-1 and TRBJ1-5, with D possibly matching TRBD1 (6 bases). This CDR3 has 14 amino acids. Germline CDR1 reads MGHDK; CDR2 reads SYGVNS. V lost 4 bases and J lost 4, with 11 bases in between.

J is TRBJ2-1 and V is TRBV6-1; 8 positions match TRBD2. V was clipped by 3 bases and J by 1 base; unmatched bases: 14. In germline, CDR1 is MNHNS, CDR2 SASEGT. The CDR3 sequence is 19 residues long. CDR3 sequence reads: CASSDSVWSGLASYNEQFF. As DNA, the CDR3 is TGTGCCAGCAGTGATTCGGTTTGGTCCGGACTAGCATCCTACAATGAGCAGTTCTTC.

This clone was seen only a few times. The chain combines TRBV24-1 with TRBJ2-3; a possible D gene is TRBD2 (5 bases). This CDR3 region has 14 residues. Germline V gene lookup returns CDR1 KGHDR and CDR2 SFDVKD. Trimming stripped 4 bases from V and 7 bases from J, with 14 bases between. CDR3 amino acids: CATSEPGIRNTQYF. The CDR3 nucleotides read TGTGCCACCAGTGAGCCGGGGATTAGGAATACGCAGTATTTT.

The chain recombines TRBV12-3 or TRBV12-4 with TRBJ2-7; D may be TRBD1 (5 bases). V lost 5 bases to trimming and J lost 6 bases, with 14 bases between them. The CDR3 contains 13 residues. The CDR3 region has the DNA TGTGCCAGCAGTCCTCTCAGGGTATCCGAGCAGTACTTC. Its translation: CASSPLRVSEQYF.

CDR3 nucleotide sequence: TGTGCCAGCAACGGCCTAGCGGGGGGGAATAATGAGCAGTTCTTC. It specifies CASNGLAGGNNEQFF. The chain has TRBV28 and TRBJ2-1; 12 nucleotides line up with TRBD2. There are 15 residues in the CDR3. J was trimmed by 7 bases and V by 7 bases; bases with no gene match: 8. Germline V gene lookup returns CDR1 MDHEN and CDR2 SYDVKM.

For this clone: This same CDR3 is encoded by further DNA sequences in the sample. The genes are TRBV6-5 and TRBJ1-1; no clear D. V lost 2 bases to trimming and J lost 1 base, with 5 bases between them. Germline CDR1 and CDR2: MNHEY and SVGAGI. CDR3 length: 13 residues. CDR3 coding DNA: TGTGCCAGCAGTTACGGCCGGAACACTGAAGCTTTCTTT. Protein product: CASSYGRNTEAFF.

DNA of the CDR3: TGCGCCAGCAGCTTGCGACAGAACTATAATTCACCCCTCCACTTT. Amino acids: CASSLRQNYNSPLHF. The chain couples TRBV5-1 to TRBJ1-6; possibly TRBD1 for D (5 bases). Trimming pared 1 base from V and 3 bases from J, leaving 8 bases between. Germline CDR1 reads SGHRS; CDR2 reads YFSETQ. The CDR3 loop spans 15 amino acids.

The chain couples TRBV10-2 to TRBJ1-5; D not certain. CDR1 and CDR2 (germline): WSHSY, SAAADI. Between the trimmed V and J ends, which lost 2 bases and 7 bases, there was a span of 12 bases. The CDR3 covers 14 residues. The CDR3 reads CASSERSSRQPQHF. The CDR3 DNA follows: TGCGCCAGCAGTGAGCGATCGAGCAGGCAGCCCCAGCATTTT.

The chain is built from TRBV30 and TRBJ2-3, with TRBD1 matching 8 bases. CDR3 length: 12 residues. J lost 9 bases, V lost 4 bases, and 6 bases had no gene match. Germline-derived CDR1 and CDR2 are GTSNPN and SVGIG (reference sequence). The CDR3 nucleotides are TGTGCCTGGACTGGACAGGGCAGCACGCAGTATTTT. Its protein product is CAWTGQGSTQYF.

The V call is TRBV30, the J call TRBJ1-6; 7 nucleotides line up with TRBD1. Germline values: CDR1 GTSNPN, CDR2 SVGIG (reference sequence). The CDR3 spans 14 residues. Trimming took 7 bases from V and 11 from J; bases not matched to a gene: 14. The CDR3: CALEIGTAGTPLHF. In DNA form, the CDR3 reads TGTGCCTTGGAAATCGGGACAGCAGGGACACCCCTCCACTTT.

The rearrangement uses TRBV6-6 and TRBJ2-3; TRBD1 aligns across 7 bases. CDR1 and CDR2 from the germline V gene are MNHNY and SVGAGI (reference sequence). V shed 2 bases, J shed 8 bases, and the junction held 10 bases outside the gene matches. The CDR3 length is 15 residues. The DNA for the CDR3 is TGTGCCAGCAGTTACGAGACAGGGTATCGCGGTACGCAGTATTTT. Amino acids: CASSYETGYRGTQYF.

V gene TRBV7-2 combines with J gene TRBJ2-1, with a possible D match to TRBD2 (5 bases). The V gene's germline CDR1 is SGHTA and CDR2 FQGNSA. Between the trimmed V and J ends, which lost 1 base and 6 bases, there was a span of 10 bases. This CDR3 is 14 amino acids long. The CDR3 loop is CASSLGAGLNEQFF. The DNA of the CDR3 is TGTGCCAGCAGCTTAGGGGCAGGACTCAATGAGCAGTTCTTC. Full variable domain (remainder filled in from reference TRBV7-2 and TRBJ2-1): GAGVSQSPSNKVTEKGKDVELRCDPISGHTALYWYRQSLGQGLEFLIYFQGNSAPDKSGLPSDRFSAERTGGSVSTLTIQRTQQEDSAVYLCASSLGAGLNEQFFGPGTRLTVL.

V is TRBV6-5 and J is TRBJ2-1, with D unclear. In germline, CDR1 is MNHEY, CDR2 SVGAGI. Trimming removed 4 bases at V and 0 bases at J, with 13 bases between. The CDR3 is made up of 16 amino acids. The CDR3 DNA reads TGTGCCAGCAGTTTCCTTTCCACCAGCTCCTACAATGAGCAGTTCTTC. This sequence encodes CASSFLSTSSYNEQFF.

The chain has TRBV12-3 or TRBV12-4 and TRBJ1-5, with a tentative D call TRBD1 (5 bases). This CDR3 has 13 amino acids. Trimming took off 6 bases at V and 5 bases at J, with 11 bases between the two ends. The CDR3: CASSLQAHQPQHF. In nucleotides, the CDR3 is TGTGCCAGCAGCTTACAGGCCCATCAGCCCCAGCATTTT.

A single count supports this clone. The chain carries TRBV21-1 and TRBJ1-4; the DNA was not compared with TRBD1, the D call given in the table. TRBV21-1 is listed as a pseudogene. The CDR3 runs 14 residues. The CDR3, as DNA: TGTGCCAGCAGGACCAGGGGTAGTGGTGAAAAACTGTTTTTT. Encoded protein: CASRTRGSGEKLFF.

Turning to this clone: Other nucleotide sequences from this sample produce the same CDR3. The rearrangement links TRBV5-1 to TRBJ1-2; no clear D. The germline V and J ends were trimmed by 0 bases and 4 bases, with 10 bases remaining between them. Germline CDR1 reads SGHRS; CDR2 reads YFSETQ. The CDR3 is 14 residues long. CDR3 region: CASSLALGVYGYTF. Written as DNA, the CDR3 is TGCGCCAGCAGCTTGGCCCTCGGGGTCTATGGCTACACCTTC.

The V call is TRBV4-3, the J call TRBJ2-1; no firm D call. Germline CDR1 reads LGHNA; CDR2 reads YSLEER. Trimming cost V 1 base and J 9 bases, with 10 bases left between them. This CDR3 comprises 13 residues. CDR3 coding DNA: TGCGCCAGCAGCCAAGTTATGTCGAGTGAGCAGTTCTTC. Protein sequence: CASSQVMSSEQFF.

The V and J genes are TRBV2 and TRBJ1-1, with a possible D match to TRBD1 (5 bases). The germline V gene encodes CDR1 SNHLY and CDR2 FYNNEI. Trimming took off 8 bases at V and 0 bases at J, with 7 bases between the two ends. The CDR3 contains 12 residues. Written as DNA, the CDR3 is TGTGCCAGCGACAGCGTGAACACTGAAGCTTTCTTT. This encodes CASDSVNTEAFF.